This TCR beta chain was identified in a study of blood T cells in healthy people across ages. The use of a sample-barcoded 5' primer and a J-beta primer mix characterized a second PCR of 7 to 11 cycles. Tagging of each cDNA molecule was performed by a template-switch adaptor with 12 random nucleotides. From the 5' RACE reads, TCRdb called clonotypes with MiXCR, one entry per CDR3 protein. The data contain 710,000 or so distinct CDR3 sequences, about a third of them singletons. Donation came from healthy Caucasian individuals in Russia who were aged about 6 to 95. Study-wide findings and caveats: Higher naive T cell percentage went strongly together with higher TCR beta diversity.

With regard to this clonotype: No antigen is known for it.

The sample was blood. The source of this sequence is a woman aged 80 or over in good health.

The DNA of the CDR3 is TGTGCCAGCAGCAGTTACCAGGGGGCGAGTGAAAAACTGTTTTTT. Encoded protein: CASSSYQGASEKLFF. This sequence joins TRBV6-1 and TRBJ1-4, with TRBD1 matching 8 bases. V shed 6 bases and J 7 bases; nucleotides not matched to a gene: 10. The CDR3 length is 15 residues. Germline CDR1 and CDR2: MNHNS and SASEGT.